This T cell receptor (beta chain) comes out of a study of T-cell reconstitution after alpha-beta-depleted transplantation in children (dated by TCRdb to 2016 to 2017). Study-level background: The study quantitatively tracked T-cell immune reconstitution after TCRalphabeta/CD19-depleted allogeneic hematopoietic cell transplantation in children using TCR repertoire profiling.

Concerning this clonotype itself: Its antigen remains undetermined. The record has no base qualities; no much larger clone is one base away.

The germline V gene gives CDR1 as MNHNS and CDR2 as SASEGT. V loses 8 bases of germline sequence and J loses 4 bases, and the interval between the two ends is 17 bases. From cysteine to phenylalanine, the CDR3 is 14 amino acids long. The entry retains the CDR3 DNA only, 42 bases that are in frame from base 1. The investigation overall reported the following: About two months after transplant, the apparently early recovery of alphabetaT-cell counts reportedly depended on just several hundred clones that had expanded rapidly and came from non-depleted graft cells. In some patients, the high TCRbeta diversity seen at day 60 was put down to recipient T cells and intrathymic progenitors that had survived conditioning. Over the following months the frequencies of hyperexpanded clones went down, and after one year T-cell counts and TCRbeta diversity were mostly credited to newly produced T cells.

What the treatment or condition label conveys for this sample: allogeneic hematopoietic cell transplantation with graft depleted of TCRalphabeta T cells and CD19 B cells. The transplant recipients were children given TCRalphabeta/CD19-depleted allogeneic hematopoietic cell grafts. Libraries were prepared through PCR. The reads were generated on an Illumina HiSeq 2500. TCR library preparation used molecular barcoding, with unique molecular identifiers applied to normalize quantification of the TCRbeta repertoire. TCRdb reanalyzed the raw reads on its own, using fastp at Q25 for trimming and MiXCR for clone calling, and kept in-frame beta chains. When rows share a CDR3 protein, they turn into one entry using the most common DNA and genes. The sample records about a million distinct CDR3 sequences, about 30% of which are singletons. The top ten clones comprise 28% of the sample.

The chain was built from TRBV6-1 and TRBJ1-1, with an unclear D gene assignment. The source material was PBMCs, mostly from graft donor cells, sampled 360 days after TCRalphabeta/CD19-depleted stem cell transplant. The receptor was derived from a boy younger than two who had a stem cell transplant for SCID, so the T cells may come from the graft donor. The bases read TGTGCCAGCGTAGAGGGAGTCATGGGCACTGAAGCTTTCTTT. Its translation is CASVEGVMGTEAFF.